This TCR beta chain was identified in a study of T cells in Graves' hyperthyroidism and ophthalmopathy. Study-level points and caveats: Ophthalmopathy, as predicted by the model, came a median 6.5 months after the prediction. Among thyroid clonotypes expanded above 0.001, most also appeared in blood.

The CDR3 regions of TCR beta were amplified from RNA transcripts. In the first-round RT-PCR of the TCR CDR3, the HTBI primer set was used. TCRdb ran MiXCR on the multiplex PCR reads and lists one entry per CDR3 protein. The sample has about 600,000 distinct CDR3 sequences, 12% to 15% seen once. This clonotype was found many times. Its target is not known. V lost 5 bases and J 0 bases, leaving 20 bases between the germline ends. The germline V gene has CDR1 SGHAT and CDR2 FQNNGV. CDR3 length: 18 residues. The sequencing input was blood. This TCR was sampled from a woman aged 18-35 years with Graves' ophthalmopathy. V is TRBV11-2 and J is TRBJ2-1; D is undetermined. The CDR3 nucleotides read TGTGCCAGCAGCCTACGGTCTTTAGGGATAAGCTCCTACAATGAGCAGTTCTTC. Translated, it gives CASSLRSLGISSYNEQFF.